The 28 T cell receptor beta chains listed next were all sequenced from one sample in a study of control samples from healthy donors and cancer patients. Method: immunoSEQ multiplex PCR; TCRdb's copy keeps in-frame clones and lacks some. The table records roughly 120,000 clones, 88% of them present only once. Specimen: blood. All receptors derive from a woman between 70 and 85 years old in good health.

The CDR3 reads CATSGQGDQPQHF. Written as DNA, the CDR3 is TGTGCCACCAGTGGGCAGGGTGATCAGCCCCAGCATTTT. The chain recombines TRBV24-1 with TRBJ1-5, with a tentative D call TRBD1 (5 bases). The V end was cut by 5 bases, the J end by 5 bases, with 9 bases between. The CDR3 loop spans 13 amino acids. CDR1 and CDR2 (germline): KGHDR, SFDVKD.

V and J are TRBV19 and TRBJ1-5; D is ambiguous. V lost 6 bases, J lost 8 bases, and 20 bases lay in between. CDR1 and CDR2 from the germline V gene are LNHDA and SQIVND (reference sequence). This CDR3 has 15 residues. The chain's CDR3 is CASSIRSGLIKPQHF. The CDR3, as DNA: TGTGCCAGTAGCATTCGGTCTGGATTAATCAAGCCCCAGCATTTT. The entire variable domain, with the rest obtained from reference TRBV19 and TRBJ1-5, is as follows: DGGITQSPKYLFRKEGQNVTLSCEQNLNHDAMYWYRQDPGQGLRLIYYSQIVNDFQKGDIAEGYSVSREKKESFPLTVTSAQKNPTAFYLCASSIRSGLIKPQHFGDGTRLSIL.

In its sample, this clone was seen once. The rearrangement joins TRBV5-4 to TRBJ2-5, with a weak D call TRBD1 (6 bases). The germline V and J ends were trimmed by 5 bases and 3 bases, with 14 bases remaining between them. CDR1 SGHNT and CDR2 YYREEE come from the germline V gene (reference sequence). CDR3 length: 14 amino acids. The CDR3 nucleotides are TGTGCCAGCAGTTCGACTGGGGGCAAAGAGACCCAGTACTTC. The encoded protein is CASSSTGGKETQYF.

The J gene is TRBJ1-2, the V gene TRBV7-9; TRBD1 agrees at 9 bases. The trim removed 5 bases at V and 5 bases at J, leaving 3 bases unmatched. The length of the CDR3 is 13 residues. Germline CDR1 is SEHNR and CDR2 is FQNEAQ (reference sequence). The CDR3 here is CASSVDRGYGYTF. The CDR3 DNA reads TGTGCCAGCAGCGTGGACAGGGGTTATGGCTACACCTTC.

This chain connects TRBV4-3 to TRBJ1-6, with a tentative D call TRBD1 (5 bases). The CDR3 spans 15 residues. V was shortened by 2 bases and J by 10 bases, with 15 bases between the two germline ends. CDR1 LGHNA and CDR2 YSLEER come from the germline V gene. CDR3 amino acids: CASSQTRDARSPLHF. The CDR3 nucleotides are TGCGCCAGCAGCCAAACCCGGGACGCCCGATCACCCCTCCACTTT.

The chain combines TRBV4-2 with TRBJ2-3; 9 nucleotides agree with TRBD2. V was pared by 5 bases and J by 1 base, with 10 bases of the junction left unmatched. The germline V gene encodes CDR1 LGHNA and CDR2 YNFKEQ. The CDR3 is 17 residues long. DNA of the CDR3: TGTGCCAGCAGCAGAGAGGTACAGCGGGGGGGCACAGATACGCAGTATTTT. Translated, it gives CASSREVQRGGTDTQYF.

This chain uses TRBV6-2 or TRBV6-3 with TRBJ1-1; a possible D gene is TRBD1 (6 bases). Germline CDR1 reads MNHEY; CDR2 reads SVGEGT. V lost 3 bases to trimming and J lost 5 bases, with 13 bases between them. This CDR3 contains 14 residues. The CDR3 DNA reads TGTGCCAGCAGTTATGGGGGGGGCCGGACTGAAGCTTTCTTT. Amino acid sequence: CASSYGGGRTEAFF.

This chain joins TRBV11-2 and TRBJ1-2, with D possibly being TRBD1 (6 bases). V shed 5 bases and J shed 5 bases, with 15 bases lying between them. CDR1 and CDR2 from the germline V gene are SGHAT and FQNNGV. The CDR3 is made up of 14 amino acids. CDR3 bases: TGTGCCAGCAGCCCTAGACAGGATTGGTATGGCTACACCTTC. Residues: CASSPRQDWYGYTF.

The chain combines TRBV5-1 with TRBJ1-2, with 7 bases identical to TRBD1. V was clipped by 0 bases and J by 4 bases; unmatched bases: 6. Germline values: CDR1 SGHRS, CDR2 YFSETQ. This CDR3 has 15 amino acids. CDR3 residues: CASSLGPGQPYGYTF. Written as DNA, the CDR3 is TGCGCCAGCAGCTTGGGACCGGGACAGCCCTATGGCTACACCTTC. The full variable domain, completed using reference TRBV5-1 and TRBJ1-2, is KAGVTQTPRYLIKTRGQQVTLSCSPISGHRSVSWYQQTPGQGLQFLFEYFSETQRNKGNFPGRFSGRQFSNSRSEMNVSTLELGDSALYLCASSLGPGQPYGYTFGSGTRLTVV.

This sequence joins TRBV6-1 and TRBJ1-2; D is ambiguous. The germline CDR1 and CDR2 sequences are MNHNS and SASEGT. The ends were cut back, 7 bases at V and 2 bases at J, with 14 bases in the middle. The CDR3 consists of 14 residues. The CDR3 spells CASTRTEPNYGYTF. The CDR3 region has the DNA TGTGCCAGCACTCGTACAGAGCCCAACTATGGCTACACCTTC.

The chain carries TRBV7-2 and TRBJ1-2; TRBD1 aligns across 7 bases. Germline CDR1 SGHTA, CDR2 FQGNSA. This CDR3 is built from 14 residues. After removal of 0 bases from V and 3 bases from J, the junction contained 1 base not matched to a gene. The CDR3 spells CASSLAQGDYGYTF. The CDR3 DNA sequence: TGTGCCAGCAGCTTAGCGCAGGGGGACTATGGCTACACCTTC. Full variable domain (remainder filled in from reference TRBV7-2 and TRBJ1-2): GAGVSQSPSNKVTEKGKDVELRCDPISGHTALYWYRQSLGQGLEFLIYFQGNSAPDKSGLPSDRFSAERTGGSVSTLTIQRTQQEDSAVYLCASSLAQGDYGYTFGSGTRLTVV.

J is TRBJ1-1 and V is TRBV5-1; perhaps TRBD1 as D (5 bases). Germline values: CDR1 SGHRS, CDR2 YFSETQ. This CDR3 has 15 amino acids. V was cut by 7 bases and J by 0 bases, with 16 bases left in between. This CDR3 reads CASHDPSGVNTEAFF. Written as DNA, the CDR3 is TGCGCCAGCCACGACCCTTCGGGGGTGAACACTGAAGCTTTCTTT.

V gene TRBV2 combines with J gene TRBJ2-7; D is unresolved. CDR1 SNHLY and CDR2 FYNNEI come from the germline V gene. The CDR3 has 13 residues. V was cut by 7 bases and J by 0 bases, with 10 bases left in between. CDR3: CASIGAISYEQYF. The CDR3 DNA sequence: TGTGCCAGCATCGGTGCCATCTCCTACGAGCAGTACTTC. Drawing the rest from reference TRBV2 and TRBJ2-7, the complete variable domain is EPEVTQTPSHQVTQMGQEVILRCVPISNHLYFYWYRQILGQKVEFLVSFYNNEISEKSEIFDDQFSVERPDGSNFTLKIRSTKLEDSAMYFCASIGAISYEQYFGPGTRLTVT.

The V call is TRBV18, the J call TRBJ1-3; D remains unclear. The ends were cut back, 2 bases at V and 0 bases at J, with 11 bases in the middle. This CDR3 comprises 16 residues. Germline CDR1 is KGHSH and CDR2 is LQKENI. As DNA, the CDR3 is TGTGCCAGCTCACCAACTGACTCATCCTCTGGAAACACCATATATTTT. Its protein product is CASSPTDSSSGNTIYF.

The DNA of the CDR3 is TGTGCCATCAGCAAAGCGACAGGCAGTAGCACAGATACGCAGTATTTT. Its translation: CAISKATGSSTDTQYF. The chain carries TRBV10-3 and TRBJ2-3; tentatively, D is TRBD1 (6 bases). Between the trimmed V and J ends, which lost 6 bases and 0 bases, there was a span of 16 bases. The CDR3 is made up of 16 amino acids. Per the germline V gene, CDR1 is ENHRY and CDR2 is SYGVKD.

For this clone: Other DNA sequences in this specimen translate into the identical CDR3. The chain employs TRBV12-3 or TRBV12-4 and TRBJ1-5; D is unresolved. V lost 2 bases to trimming and J lost 4 bases, with 6 bases between them. This CDR3 spans 13 amino acids. For the CDR3, the DNA is TGTGCCAGCAGTTTACGGGGAAATCAGCCCCAGCATTTT. This encodes CASSLRGNQPQHF.

The rearrangement uses TRBV6-2 or TRBV6-3 and TRBJ2-4; weak D call: TRBD1 (6 bases). V lost 2 bases to trimming and J lost 4 bases, with 12 bases between them. The germline V gene has CDR1 MNHEY and CDR2 SVGEGT. CDR3 length: 15 amino acids. As DNA, the CDR3 is TGTGCCAGCAGTTACCAAGGACAGAAGAAAAACATTCAGTACTTC. This sequence encodes CASSYQGQKKNIQYF.

V usage is TRBV27 and J usage is TRBJ1-6; the D gene is possibly TRBD1 (5 bases). The germline V gene has CDR1 MNHEY and CDR2 SMNVEV (reference sequence). V lost 6 bases and J lost 13, with 22 bases in between. The CDR3 is 15 residues long. The CDR3 DNA follows: TGTGCCAGCAGAAGATCCGGGACGGCCACGGCGCCCCTCCACTTT. This gives the protein CASRRSGTATAPLHF.

V usage is TRBV19 and J usage is TRBJ1-2; no clear D gene. Germline V lookup: CDR1 LNHDA, CDR2 SQIVND (reference sequence). V lost 4 bases and J 8 bases, leaving 14 bases between the germline ends. CDR3 length equals 13 residues. The CDR3 reads CASSTEETPGYTF. Here the CDR3 DNA reads TGTGCCAGTAGTACCGAGGAGACCCCCGGCTACACCTTC.

V is TRBV5-6 and J is TRBJ2-5; 10 positions agree with TRBD1. The junction had 4 bases not matched to a gene; V was cut back by 2 bases and J by 3 bases. CDR1 and CDR2 (germline): SGHDT, YYEEEE. The CDR3 consists of 15 residues. The CDR3 protein is CASSFLGQGKETQYF. The CDR3 nucleotides are TGTGCCAGCAGCTTCTTGGGACAGGGGAAAGAGACCCAGTACTTC.

Only a few counts were recorded for this clone. V and J are TRBV12-5 and TRBJ1-6; D remains ambiguous. The CDR3 consists of 12 residues. Germline values: CDR1 LGHNT, CDR2 FRNRAP. V lost 6 bases, J lost 10 bases, and 10 bases lay in between. The DNA for the CDR3 is TGTGCTAGTGGGGGAGGGCTCTCACCCCTCCACTTT. It yields the protein CASGGGLSPLHF.

This clone showed up just once. This chain uses TRBV12-3 or TRBV12-4 with TRBJ2-3; tentative D call: TRBD2 (6 bases). The CDR3 runs 13 residues. V lost 2 bases and J lost 6, with 9 bases in between. CDR3 DNA sequence: TGTGCCAGCAGTTTATATCGGGGGGATACGCAGTATTTT. Its translation is CASSLYRGDTQYF.

This chain uses TRBV20-1 with TRBJ2-2; 11 nucleotides line up with TRBD2. Trimming removed 3 bases from V and 1 base from J; junction bases left unmatched: 4. CDR3 length: 16 residues. Germline CDR1 is DFQATT and CDR2 is SNEGSKA (reference sequence). The CDR3 coding sequence is TGCAGTGCTAGTAGCGGGGGGGCAGGGAACACCGGGGAGCTGTTTTTT. As protein: CSASSGGAGNTGELFF.

J is TRBJ1-5 and V is TRBV27; tentatively, D is TRBD1 (6 bases). Per the germline V gene, CDR1 is MNHEY and CDR2 is SMNVEV (reference sequence). V gave up 8 bases and J gave up 4 bases, with 12 bases separating them. The CDR3 spans 13 residues. This CDR3 is CASGGRGNQPQHF. The CDR3 region has the DNA TGTGCCAGCGGGGGGAGGGGGAATCAGCCCCAGCATTTT.

V gene TRBV10-3 combines with J gene TRBJ1-1; D unresolved. CDR3 length equals 12 residues. V lost 0 bases, J lost 9 bases, and 8 bases lay in between. CDR1 is ENHRY, CDR2 SYGVKD, per germline. CDR3 nucleotide sequence: TGTGCCATCAGTGAGTCTCTGGAAAAAGCTTTCTTT. It specifies CAISESLEKAFF.

The table lists this clone with a count of one. The rearrangement uses TRBV7-2 and TRBJ1-2; possible D gene TRBD1, 5 bases. Trimming pared 1 base from V and 6 bases from J, leaving 12 bases between. The CDR3 totals 14 residues. Germline CDR1 reads SGHTA; CDR2 reads FQGNSA. Here the CDR3 reads CASSLESQGHGYTF. The CDR3, as DNA: TGTGCCAGCAGCTTAGAGTCTCAGGGTCATGGCTACACCTTC.

V and J are TRBV3-1 (or the pseudogene TRBV3-2) and TRBJ1-4, with D uncertain. This CDR3 contains 14 residues. Germline V gene lookup returns CDR1 LGHDT and CDR2 YNNKEL (reference sequence). Trimming removed 3 bases at V and 4 bases at J, with 9 bases between. CDR3 coding DNA: TGTGCCAGCAGCCAGGACTTACTTAATGAAAAACTGTTTTTT. It codes for CASSQDLLNEKLFF.

The chain employs TRBV5-6 and TRBJ2-7; 7 bases agree with TRBD1. Germline V gives CDR1 SGHDT, CDR2 YYEEEE. The junction had 8 bases not matched to a gene; V was cut back by 3 bases and J by 5 bases. This CDR3 has 14 residues. The CDR3 is CASSSGQTKDEQYF. CDR3 in DNA: TGTGCCAGCAGCTCGGGACAGACGAAGGACGAGCAGTACTTC.